Shown below are 29 T cell receptor beta chains from a single sample sequenced in a study of shared clonotypes between healthy human individuals. TCRdb keeps only in-frame clones here, not all; method: immunoSEQ multiplex PCR. Of roughly 1,000,000 clones in the sample, 75% to 80% are singletons; the top ten hold roughly 0.55%. Sequences were obtained from memory CD4+ T cells from PBMCs. The sample's subset: CD45RA-negative fraction. These receptors came from a man between 18 and 35 years old in good health. Some clones in this sample may be carry-over from other donors' samples.

The rearrangement links TRBV5-1 to TRBJ2-2, with D unresolved. Germline CDR1 SGHRS, CDR2 YFSETQ. The CDR3 totals 13 residues. Trimming shortened V by 5 bases and J by 4 bases, and 9 bases separated the two germline ends. The CDR3 DNA reads as TGCGCCAGCAGTACCCTACCCACCGGGGAGCTGTTTTTT. It yields the protein CASSTLPTGELFF.

This chain connects TRBV29-1 to TRBJ2-2; D gene unclear. Germline values: CDR1 SQVTM, CDR2 ANQGSEA. The CDR3 extends over 13 amino acids. Trimming took 5 bases from V and 3 from J, leaving 10 bases between them. As DNA, the CDR3 is TGCAGCGTTAGTCTACCTTACACCGGGGAGCTGTTTTTT. Translation: CSVSLPYTGELFF.

The gene calls are TRBV9 and TRBJ2-3, with TRBD1 matching 11 bases. Trimming at V came to 3 bases and at J to 4 bases, leaving 4 bases not matched to a gene. This CDR3 comprises 15 residues. Germline CDR1 SGDLS, CDR2 YYNGEE. CDR3: CASSARTGGADTQYF. In DNA, the CDR3 is TGTGCCAGCAGCGCACGGACAGGGGGCGCAGATACGCAGTATTTT.

The genes are TRBV11-2 and TRBJ2-5, with 11 bases identical to TRBD1. This CDR3 has 17 amino acids. J gave up 1 base and V 1 base, and 5 bases lay outside the gene matches. The germline V gene encodes CDR1 SGHAT and CDR2 FQNNGV. The CDR3 DNA sequence: TGTGCCAGCAGCTTAGGGTCCGGGACAGGGGGCCAAGAGACCCAGTACTTC. Protein product: CASSLGSGTGGQETQYF.

CDR3 sequence: CSASRGNTEAFF. DNA of the CDR3: TGCAGCGCTTCCAGGGGGAACACTGAAGCTTTCTTT. The chain couples TRBV29-1 to TRBJ1-1; tentative D call: TRBD1 (6 bases). Trimming stripped 7 bases from V and 1 base from J, with 10 bases between. Germline CDR1 is SQVTM and CDR2 is ANQGSEA. The CDR3 is 12 residues long.

The chain recombines TRBV5-1 with TRBJ1-2, with a weak D call TRBD1 (5 bases). The CDR3 is 15 residues long. Deletions cut 0 bases from V and 10 bases from J, with 19 bases between. Looked up from germline, CDR1 is SGHRS and CDR2 is YFSETQ. The CDR3 protein is CASSLGYGQGLDYTF. The CDR3 DNA is TGCGCCAGCAGCTTGGGGTATGGTCAGGGACTTGACTACACCTTC. Full variable domain (outside the CDR3, taken from reference TRBV5-1 and TRBJ1-2): KAGVTQTPRYLIKTRGQQVTLSCSPISGHRSVSWYQQTPGQGLQFLFEYFSETQRNKGNFPGRFSGRQFSNSRSEMNVSTLELGDSALYLCASSLGYGQGLDYTFGSGTRLTVV.

This chain uses TRBV7-2 with TRBJ2-7; unclear D gene. CDR1 and CDR2 (germline): SGHTA, FQGNSA. V was trimmed by 1 base and J by 2 bases, leaving 12 bases between them. The CDR3 is 15 amino acids. The CDR3 region is CASSLGVINPYEQYF. CDR3 nucleotides: TGTGCCAGCAGCTTAGGGGTTATAAACCCCTACGAGCAGTACTTC.

The CDR3 bases are TGTGCCAGCAGCTCAGCTAGGGACCCCCACGAGCAGTACTTC. It codes for CASSSARDPHEQYF. J is TRBJ2-7 and V is TRBV7-9, with D tentatively TRBD1 or TRBD2 (5 bases each). This CDR3 spans 14 amino acids. Germline CDR1 and CDR2: SEHNR and FQNEAQ (reference sequence). V was trimmed by 4 bases and J by 5 bases, leaving 15 bases between them.

J is TRBJ1-4 and V is TRBV2; D is undetermined. Deletions cut 6 bases from V and 8 bases from J, with 19 bases between. CDR1 is SNHLY, CDR2 FYNNEI, per germline. This CDR3 region has 15 residues. The CDR3 reads CASRNPRVAQEKLFF. CDR3 nucleotide sequence: TGTGCCAGCAGGAACCCGCGGGTGGCGCAGGAAAAACTGTTTTTT.

The chain joins TRBV4-2 to TRBJ1-1, with D tentatively TRBD1 (5 bases). The germline V and J ends were trimmed by 3 bases and 3 bases, with 26 bases remaining between them. Germline assignment: CDR1 LGHNA and CDR2 YNFKEQ. This CDR3 contains 19 residues. The chain's CDR3 is CASSQGGGKNLLLDTEAFF. CDR3 DNA sequence: TGTGCCAGCAGCCAGGGTGGGGGGAAAAATTTACTCCTGGACACTGAAGCTTTCTTT.

This chain connects TRBV7-9 to TRBJ1-2, with no clear D. V was clipped by 3 bases and J by 8 bases, with 19 bases between them. The germline V gene has CDR1 SEHNR and CDR2 FQNEAQ (reference sequence). The CDR3 contains 15 residues. The CDR3 reads CASSLIGGSLSGYTF. CDR3 coding DNA: TGTGCCAGCAGCTTGATCGGAGGGAGCCTGTCCGGCTACACCTTC.

The chain combines TRBV19 with TRBJ1-5; D unresolved. V was cut by 4 bases and J by 2 bases, with 12 bases left in between. Looked up from germline, CDR1 is LNHDA and CDR2 is SQIVND (reference sequence). CDR3 length: 15 amino acids. CDR3 sequence reads: CASSTDPRGNQPQHF. The DNA of the CDR3 is TGTGCCAGTAGTACGGACCCGAGAGGCAATCAGCCCCAGCATTTT.

The chain links TRBV7-3 to TRBJ2-2; the match to TRBD2 covers 10 bases. With 5 bases clipped from V and 4 bases from J, the junction kept 7 bases outside the gene matches. Looked up from germline, CDR1 is SGHTA and CDR2 is FQGTGA. This CDR3 has 16 amino acids. CDR3 region: CASSQLAGMGTGELFF. CDR3 sequence (DNA): TGTGCCAGCAGCCAACTAGCGGGAATGGGCACCGGGGAGCTGTTTTTT.

J is TRBJ2-5 and V is TRBV25-1; possibly TRBD1 for D (7 bases). The CDR3 covers 16 residues. V lost 6 bases and J 5 bases, leaving 22 bases between the germline ends. Germline V lookup: CDR1 MGHDK, CDR2 SYGVNS. The CDR3 sequence is CASSRGWGAAGETQYF. CDR3 in DNA: TGTGCCAGCAGCAGGGGGTGGGGGGCGGCTGGGGAGACCCAGTACTTC.

The CDR3 protein is CAISVPGQGASGANVLTF. CDR3 nucleotide sequence: TGTGCCATCAGTGTTCCGGGACAGGGGGCTTCTGGGGCCAACGTCCTGACTTTC. This chain joins TRBV10-3 and TRBJ2-6; 12 nucleotides line up with TRBD1. Germline lookup yields CDR1 ENHRY and CDR2 SYGVKD. The CDR3 length is 18 residues. J was trimmed by 1 base and V by 4 bases; bases with no gene match: 5.

This clone has only one observation. This chain joins TRBV6-1 and TRBJ2-2; weak D call: TRBD1 (6 bases). The germline V gene has CDR1 MNHNS and CDR2 SASEGT. The V and J ends lost 5 bases and 3 bases respectively, with 10 bases between them. The CDR3 consists of 14 residues. CDR3 sequence: CASSLQGHTGELFF. CDR3 nucleotide sequence: TGTGCCAGCAGTCTTCAGGGGCACACCGGGGAGCTGTTTTTT.

This chain links TRBV30 with TRBJ2-3; maybe TRBD1 (8 bases). This CDR3 is built from 15 residues. CDR1 and CDR2 from the germline V gene are GTSNPN and SVGIG (reference sequence). V was pared by 3 bases and J by 4 bases, with 17 bases between. The CDR3 spells CAWSETGGGADTQYF. The CDR3 coding sequence is TGTGCCTGGAGCGAAACAGGGGGGGGAGCAGATACGCAGTATTTT.

The CDR3 region is CASSKAGTGNHEQYF. DNA for the CDR3: TGTGCCAGCAGCAAGGCCGGGACAGGGAACCACGAGCAGTACTTC. V gene TRBV27 combines with J gene TRBJ2-7; 9 bases match TRBD1. V lost 6 bases to trimming and J lost 5 bases; unmatched junction nucleotides: 11. This CDR3 has 15 residues. The V gene's germline CDR1 is MNHEY and CDR2 SMNVEV (reference sequence).

This chain joins TRBV4-1 and TRBJ2-7; 15 bases map to TRBD2. Germline V gene lookup returns CDR1 MGHRA and CDR2 YSYEKL. V was pared by 3 bases and J by 2 bases, with 2 bases of the junction left unmatched. This CDR3 spans 16 amino acids. This chain's CDR3 is CASSHGTSGRTYEQYF. The CDR3 nucleotides are TGCGCCAGCAGCCACGGGACTAGCGGGAGGACCTACGAGCAGTACTTC.

The chain carries TRBV5-1 and TRBJ2-7; 8 positions agree with TRBD1. V shed 0 bases and J 5 bases; nucleotides not matched to a gene: 4. The CDR3 is made up of 14 amino acids. Germline V CDR1 and CDR2: SGHRS, YFSETQ. CDR3 coding DNA: TGCGCCAGCAGCTTGGTTCAGGGGGCAGACGAGCAGTACTTC. Its translation: CASSLVQGADEQYF.

This chain joins TRBV19 and TRBJ2-7; 9 bases fit TRBD2. With 6 bases clipped from V and 5 bases from J, the junction kept 2 bases outside the gene matches. The CDR3 loop spans 12 amino acids. The germline V gene encodes CDR1 LNHDA and CDR2 SQIVND (reference sequence). The CDR3 nucleotides read TGTGCCAGTAGAGCGGGGGGCGACGAGCAGTACTTC. It yields the protein CASRAGGDEQYF.

The rearrangement links TRBV5-6 to TRBJ2-7, with 11 bases lining up with TRBD2. The CDR3 contains 15 residues. Germline trimming cut 5 bases from V and 2 bases from J; bases unmatched to any gene: 6. Germline V gene sequence: CDR1 SGHDT, CDR2 YYEEEE. The chain's CDR3 is CASRLAGGTAYEQYF. The DNA for the CDR3 is TGTGCCAGCAGGTTAGCGGGAGGGACTGCCTACGAGCAGTACTTC.

Comment on this clone: A much larger clone sits a single nucleotide away, making a read error possible. Distinct nucleotide sequences in the sample also encode this CDR3. V gene TRBV5-1 combines with J gene TRBJ2-3; D possibly corresponds to TRBD1 (5 bases). The CDR3 consists of 14 residues. Looked up from germline, CDR1 is SGHRS and CDR2 is YFSETQ. This CDR3 is CASSFQGRADTQYF. The CDR3 nucleotides read TGCGCCAGCAGCTTTCAGGGTCGGGCAGACACGCAGTATTTT.

The rearrangement uses TRBV5-1 and TRBJ2-1, with TRBD1 matching over 12 bases. CDR1 SGHRS and CDR2 YFSETQ come from the germline V gene. The CDR3 is made up of 17 amino acids. Unmatched junction bases numbered 11, after V lost 4 bases and J lost 6 bases. CDR3 sequence reads: CASSALLWDRGRNEQFF. CDR3 coding DNA: TGCGCCAGCAGCGCCCTTCTTTGGGACAGGGGGCGCAATGAGCAGTTCTTC.

The V and J genes are TRBV5-6 and TRBJ2-4; D may be TRBD2 (6 bases). Germline-derived CDR1 and CDR2 are SGHDT and YYEEEE. The CDR3 is 17 residues long. V lost 4 bases to trimming and J lost 0 bases, with 17 bases between them. CDR3 sequence reads: CASSPSGVRVAKNIQYF. CDR3 DNA: TGTGCCAGCAGCCCATCGGGAGTACGGGTAGCCAAAAACATTCAGTACTTC.

The rearrangement uses TRBV2 and TRBJ1-5; D remains unclear. This CDR3 has 15 amino acids. The ends were cut back, 4 bases at V and 2 bases at J, with 12 bases in the middle. Germline CDR1 and CDR2: SNHLY and FYNNEI. CDR3 region: CASSVTEPRNQPQHF. The CDR3 DNA follows: TGTGCCAGCAGTGTCACGGAGCCCCGCAATCAGCCCCAGCATTTT.

The chain employs TRBV18 and TRBJ1-2; tentative D call: TRBD1 (5 bases). Germline CDR1 and CDR2: KGHSH and LQKENI. V lost 3 bases and J lost 7, with 12 bases in between. This CDR3 region has 13 residues. The CDR3 DNA reads as TGTGCCAGCTCACCTTTGGGGCTTGGTGGCTACACCTTC. Protein product: CASSPLGLGGYTF.

The V and J genes are TRBV6-1 and TRBJ1-1; D remains unclear. V was trimmed by 4 bases and J by 6 bases, leaving 15 bases between them. The CDR3 sequence is 14 residues long. Per germline, CDR1 MNHNS and CDR2 SASEGT. CDR3 DNA: TGTGCCAGCAGTGGTAGTCGACTCCTGCCTGAAGCTTTCTTT. The encoded protein is CASSGSRLLPEAFF.

The V call is TRBV6-1, the J call TRBJ1-5; maybe TRBD1 (5 bases). The germline V gene encodes CDR1 MNHNS and CDR2 SASEGT. Trimming shortened V by 6 bases and J by 5 bases, and 14 bases separated the two germline ends. The CDR3 runs to 14 residues. The CDR3 loop reads CASSNSGGDQPQHF. In DNA, the CDR3 is TGTGCCAGCAGCAACTCCGGAGGGGATCAGCCCCAGCATTTT.